Given below is one TCR beta chain in context. TCRdb keeps only in-frame clones here, not all; method: immunoSEQ multiplex PCR. Here the sample spans approximately 250,000 clones, around four fifths being singletons. The data stem from a study of blood T cell repertoires in COVID-19. The sequenced sample was peripheral blood. This TCR derives from a man between 50 and 59 years old with acute or convalescent COVID-19.

The DNA for the CDR3 is TGTGCCAGCGTTTCTAAGGGGCTAGAGCAGTTCTTC. Its translation is CASVSKGLEQFF. The chain is built from TRBV6-5 and TRBJ2-1; TRBD1 is a possible D gene (5 bases). The germline V and J ends were trimmed by 8 bases and 10 bases, with 15 bases remaining between them. The CDR3 is 12 amino acids. Per the germline V gene, CDR1 is MNHEY and CDR2 is SVGAGI.